These 9 T cell receptor beta chains were sequenced from one sample in a study of control samples from healthy donors and cancer patients. TCRdb keeps only in-frame clones here, not all; method: immunoSEQ multiplex PCR. This sample has 70,000 to 95,000 clones, with approximately 89% found just once. The specimen sequenced was blood. These receptors originate from a woman aged 25 to 45 in good health.

The genes are TRBV5-6 and TRBJ1-1; D is unclear. Germline loops: CDR1 SGHDT, CDR2 YYEEEE. Trimming cost V 1 base and J 7 bases, with 8 bases left between them. CDR3 length: 12 amino acids. CDR3 loop: CASSLYGYEAFF. DNA for the CDR3: TGTGCCAGCAGCTTGTACGGTTATGAAGCTTTCTTT.

The chain uses TRBV7-9 and TRBJ2-7, with D tentatively TRBD2 (5 bases). CDR3 length: 14 amino acids. Germline CDR1 SEHNR, CDR2 FQNEAQ (reference sequence). Trimming took off 5 bases at V and 0 bases at J, with 11 bases between the two ends. CDR3 DNA: TGTGCCAGCAGCCCTCCCGGGATCTCCTACGAGCAGTACTTC. Translating gives CASSPPGISYEQYF.

This sequence joins TRBV5-4 and TRBJ2-5, with D perhaps TRBD1 or TRBD2 (5 bases each). V lost 4 bases and J lost 1, with 20 bases in between. The CDR3 extends over 17 amino acids. Per germline, CDR1 SGHNT and CDR2 YYREEE (reference sequence). CDR3 sequence reads: CASSLRGINAGQETQYF. The CDR3 nucleotides are TGTGCCAGCAGCCTGAGGGGCATCAACGCGGGCCAAGAGACCCAGTACTTC. Drawing the rest from reference TRBV5-4 and TRBJ2-5, the complete variable domain is ETGVTQSPTHLIKTRGQQVTLRCSSQSGHNTVSWYQQALGQGPQFIFQYYREEENGRGNFPPRFSGLQFPNYSSELNVNALELDDSALYLCASSLRGINAGQETQYFGPGTRLLVL.

The chain carries TRBV10-1 and TRBJ2-1, with 10 bases fitting TRBD1. The CDR3 consists of 15 residues. Trimming removed 2 bases from V and 6 bases from J; junction bases left unmatched: 4. CDR1 is WNHNN and CDR2 is SYGVQD in the germline V gene (reference sequence). The CDR3 spells CASSEVGQGVNEQFF. The CDR3 DNA is TGCGCCAGCAGTGAGGTCGGACAGGGGGTCAATGAGCAGTTCTTC.

The chain couples TRBV19 to TRBJ1-1, with D perhaps matching TRBD1 (6 bases). This CDR3 contains 15 residues. Germline V gives CDR1 LNHDA, CDR2 SQIVND (reference sequence). Trimming left V 6 bases short and J 4 bases short, with 18 bases between. The CDR3 DNA follows: TGTGCCAGTAGCGCACAGGGTGGTTTGGGCACTGAAGCTTTCTTT. Protein: CASSAQGGLGTEAFF.

This clone appeared a few times. CDR3 residues: CASSRDGAGNTIYF. The CDR3 DNA reads TGTGCCAGCAGCCGAGACGGGGCTGGAAACACCATATATTTT. The rearrangement uses TRBV11-2 and TRBJ1-3, with D hard to call. Germline V lookup: CDR1 SGHAT, CDR2 FQNNGV. Trimming took 5 bases from V and 2 from J, leaving 10 bases between them. The CDR3 is made up of 14 amino acids.

This rearrangement joins TRBV24-1 to TRBJ1-5; TRBD1 matches at 9 bases. The CDR3 consists of 16 residues. J gave up 7 bases and V 3 bases, and 9 bases lay outside the gene matches. Germline lookup yields CDR1 KGHDR and CDR2 SFDVKD. CDR3 sequence reads: CATSDPVTGGGQPQHF. For the CDR3, the DNA is TGTGCCACCAGTGATCCGGTGACAGGGGGAGGGCAGCCCCAGCATTTT.

A single count supports this clone. The V gene is TRBV19, the J gene TRBJ1-6; maybe TRBD1 (5 bases). Deletions cut 3 bases from V and 2 bases from J, with 11 bases between. Germline CDR1 and CDR2: LNHDA and SQIVND (reference sequence). This CDR3 has 16 amino acids. The CDR3 sequence is CASSIGPGPYNSPLHF. CDR3 sequence (DNA): TGTGCCAGTAGTATCGGTCCAGGGCCCTATAATTCACCCCTCCACTTT. The variable domain in full, with the rest retrieved from reference TRBV19 and TRBJ1-6, is DGGITQSPKYLFRKEGQNVTLSCEQNLNHDAMYWYRQDPGQGLRLIYYSQIVNDFQKGDIAEGYSVSREKKESFPLTVTSAQKNPTAFYLCASSIGPGPYNSPLHFGNGTRLTVT.

The rearrangement links TRBV5-1 to TRBJ1-4; D unresolved. The CDR3 consists of 13 residues. Germline assignment: CDR1 SGHRS and CDR2 YFSETQ. V lost 1 base and J lost 5, with 6 bases in between. The CDR3 loop reads CASSLRENEKLFF. The CDR3 nucleotides read TGCGCCAGCAGCTTGCGAGAGAATGAAAAACTGTTTTTT.